Shown below are 11 T cell receptor beta chains from a single sample sequenced in a study of cytomegalovirus exposure and HLA in healthy donors. TCRdb's table, derived via immunoSEQ multiplex PCR, lists solely in-frame clones and lacks some. The table includes 250,000 to 300,000 clones, around 91% detected once. The material sequenced was PBMCs. These receptors were taken from a woman between 18 and 29 years old in good health and CMV-seronegative.

The V gene is TRBV7-9, the J gene TRBJ1-4; TRBD1 matches at 9 bases. V shed 4 bases and J 3 bases; nucleotides not matched to a gene: 6. This CDR3 is built from 16 residues. Germline-derived CDR1 and CDR2 are SEHNR and FQNEAQ (reference sequence). The CDR3 region is CASSSRTGAPNEKLFF. In DNA form, the CDR3 reads TGTGCCAGCAGCTCGAGGACAGGGGCGCCTAATGAAAAACTGTTTTTT.

This rearrangement joins TRBV6-6 to TRBJ2-7; 8 positions agree with TRBD1. The V segment lost 3 bases and the J segment 6 bases; nucleotides outside the gene matches: 7. The CDR3 totals 14 residues. Germline CDR1 reads MNHNY; CDR2 reads SVGAGI (reference sequence). The CDR3 coding sequence is TGTGCCAGCAGTTATGACAGGGGAGCGGGCGAGCAGTACTTC. Translated: CASSYDRGAGEQYF.

This chain links TRBV7-2 with TRBJ2-7, with 8 bases that match TRBD1. Germline V CDR1 and CDR2: SGHTA, FQGNSA. The V and J ends lost 7 bases and 4 bases, in that order; junction bases with no gene match: 3. This CDR3 spans 12 amino acids. The CDR3 nucleotides are TGTGCCAGCACAGGGGGCAGGTACGAGCAGTACTTC. Its protein product is CASTGGRYEQYF. The entire variable domain, with the rest obtained from reference TRBV7-2 and TRBJ2-7, is as follows: GAGVSQSPSNKVTEKGKDVELRCDPISGHTALYWYRQSLGQGLEFLIYFQGNSAPDKSGLPSDRFSAERTGGSVSTLTIQRTQQEDSAVYLCASTGGRYEQYFGPGTRLTVT.

This chain connects TRBV5-1 to TRBJ1-5; D is uncertain. Germline CDR1 reads SGHRS; CDR2 reads YFSETQ. There are 18 residues in the CDR3. V lost 0 bases to trimming and J lost 1 base, with 17 bases between them. Here the CDR3 reads CASSLDPAGSSSNQPQHF. In nucleotides, the CDR3 is TGCGCCAGCAGCTTGGATCCCGCGGGGAGCAGCAGCAATCAGCCCCAGCATTTT.

The chain carries TRBV4-3 and TRBJ1-6, with D tentatively TRBD1 (5 bases). There are 14 residues in the CDR3. CDR1 is LGHNA and CDR2 is YSLEER in the germline V gene. V shed 0 bases and J shed 10 bases, with 10 bases lying between them. The CDR3: CASSQEAGQSPLHF. The CDR3 bases are TGCGCCAGCAGCCAAGAGGCAGGGCAATCACCCCTCCACTTT.

J is TRBJ2-7 and V is TRBV12-1; the table's D call, TRBD1, has no DNA check behind it. TRBV12-1 is designated a pseudogene. CDR3 size: 15 residues. The CDR3 loop is CASKGMGQGVYEQYV. The CDR3 bases are TGTGCCAGCAAGGGGATGGGACAGGGGGTCTACGAGCAGTACGTC.

Written as DNA, the CDR3 is TGTGCCAGCAGTCAGACAGGTAATCAGCCCCAGCATTTT. Translated, it gives CASSQTGNQPQHF. The V gene is TRBV2, the J gene TRBJ1-5; D might be TRBD1 (6 bases). The CDR3 extends over 13 amino acids. CDR1 is SNHLY, CDR2 FYNNEI, per germline. Trimming stripped 5 bases from V and 4 bases from J, with 9 bases between.

This clone has more than one count but fewer than ten. The rearrangement joins TRBV4-1 to TRBJ2-7, with 8 positions matching TRBD1. The V gene's germline CDR1 is MGHRA and CDR2 YSYEKL. V gave up 0 bases and J gave up 4 bases; unmatched junction bases: 5. The CDR3 has 15 residues. The CDR3 DNA reads TGCGCCAGCAGCCAAGATGGACAGGGAATTTACGAGCAGTACTTC. Encoded protein: CASSQDGQGIYEQYF.

This chain joins TRBV29-1 and TRBJ2-7, with D possibly being TRBD1 (6 bases). The CDR3 runs 11 residues. Per the germline V gene, CDR1 is SQVTM and CDR2 is ANQGSEA. The V end lost 4 bases, the J end lost 8 bases, and 12 bases lay between the germline ends. CDR3 loop: CSVALQGKQYF. DNA for the CDR3: TGCAGCGTTGCTCTACAGGGAAAGCAGTACTTC.

This chain links TRBV4-1 with TRBJ2-1; D gene ambiguous. V was pared by 0 bases and J by 0 bases, with 3 bases between. Germline V gene lookup returns CDR1 MGHRA and CDR2 YSYEKL. The CDR3 spans 14 residues. The CDR3 sequence is CASSQDHSYNEQFF. The CDR3, as DNA: TGCGCCAGCAGCCAAGATCACTCCTACAATGAGCAGTTCTTC.

The V call is TRBV29-1, the J call TRBJ2-5; 12 bases agree with TRBD2. Trimming took 0 bases from V and 3 from J; bases not matched to a gene: 11. The CDR3 covers 18 residues. Germline V CDR1 and CDR2: SQVTM, ANQGSEA. In nucleotides, the CDR3 is TGCAGCGTTGAAGATCGAAGCGGGGCTAGCGGGGGGGAAGAGACCCAGTACTTC. This sequence encodes CSVEDRSGASGGEETQYF.